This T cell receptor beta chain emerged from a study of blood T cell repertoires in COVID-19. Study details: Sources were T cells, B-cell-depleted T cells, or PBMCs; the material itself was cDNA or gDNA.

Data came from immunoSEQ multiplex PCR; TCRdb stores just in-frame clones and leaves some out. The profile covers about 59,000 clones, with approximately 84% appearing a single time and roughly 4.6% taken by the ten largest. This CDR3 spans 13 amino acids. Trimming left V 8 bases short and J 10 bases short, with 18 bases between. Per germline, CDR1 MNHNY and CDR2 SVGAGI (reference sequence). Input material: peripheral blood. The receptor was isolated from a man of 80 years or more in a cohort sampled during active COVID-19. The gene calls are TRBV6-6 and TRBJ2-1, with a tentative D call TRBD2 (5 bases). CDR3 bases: TGTGCCAGCTCTCCGTGTCCGGGGTGCGAGCAGTTCTTC. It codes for CASSPCPGCEQFF.